These 23 T cell receptor beta chains originate from one sample sequenced in a study of CD8 T cells in ankylosing spondylitis. MiXCR was run by TCRdb on the 5' RACE reads, yielding one entry per CDR3 protein. This table holds 350,000 or so distinct CDR3 sequences, 11% found once. Sequencing was carried out using blood, either unsorted or a sorted T cell fraction (not recorded which). The receptor source for this set is a female donor with ankylosing spondylitis or in good health (not recorded which).

Ten or more counts support this clonotype. This chain joins TRBV9 and TRBJ1-6; possible D gene TRBD1, 5 bases. V was pared by 0 bases and J by 5 bases, with 9 bases between. The germline V gene encodes CDR1 SGDLS and CDR2 YYNGEE. CDR3 length: 15 amino acids. The CDR3 here is CASSVGDSHNSPLHF. The DNA of the CDR3 is TGTGCCAGCAGCGTAGGAGACAGTCATAATTCACCCCTCCACTTT.

Ten or more counts support this clonotype. V and J are TRBV5-1 and TRBJ2-1; 7 bases match TRBD1. The germline gives CDR1 SGHRS, CDR2 YFSETQ. The CDR3 sequence is 12 residues long. V shed 4 bases and J 11 bases; nucleotides not matched to a gene: 6. The CDR3 DNA reads TGCGCCAGCAGCGTAGACAGGGCTCAGCAGTTCTTC. Translation: CASSVDRAQQFF.

This clonotype was observed many times. The gene calls are TRBV7-9 and TRBJ2-1; D not certain. V lost 7 bases and J 8 bases, leaving 12 bases between the germline ends. The CDR3 runs to 12 residues. Germline values: CDR1 SEHNR, CDR2 FQNEAQ (reference sequence). In DNA form, the CDR3 reads TGTGCCAGCATCCAGTTGGTCGATGAGCAGTTCTTC. Translating gives CASIQLVDEQFF.

The gene calls are TRBV7-2 and TRBJ1-3; tentative D call: TRBD1 (5 bases). The V and J ends lost 2 bases and 4 bases respectively, with 12 bases between them. The CDR3 is made up of 15 amino acids. Germline-derived CDR1 and CDR2 are SGHTA and FQGNSA. The CDR3 reads CASSLWQGDGNTIYF. As DNA, the CDR3 is TGTGCCAGCAGCTTATGGCAGGGAGACGGAAACACCATATATTTT.

This clonotype was recorded at least ten times. V usage is TRBV4-3 and J usage is TRBJ1-3; 7 bases line up with TRBD1. Germline values: CDR1 LGHNA, CDR2 YSLEER. The V gene end was trimmed by 3 bases and the J gene end by 0 bases; junction bases not matched to a gene: 8. There are 17 residues in the CDR3. DNA for the CDR3: TGCGCCAGCAGCCAGGAGGCAAACAGGGGCTCTGGAAACACCATATATTTT. Residues: CASSQEANRGSGNTIYF.

This clonotype was seen ten or more times. The V and J genes are TRBV12-3 or TRBV12-4 and TRBJ1-5; TRBD1 might be the D (6 bases). V was shortened by 2 bases and J by 5 bases, with 7 bases between the two germline ends. This CDR3 has 13 residues. The CDR3 here is CASSLNRDQPQHF. The CDR3 nucleotides are TGTGCCAGCAGTTTAAACAGGGATCAGCCCCAGCATTTT.

The table lists this clonotype with many counts. V and J are TRBV6-1 and TRBJ1-5; weak D call: TRBD1 (5 bases). Germline CDR1 MNHNS, CDR2 SASEGT. The V gene lost 6 bases and the J gene lost 4 bases, with 13 bases spanning the gap. The CDR3 is made up of 14 amino acids. CDR3 nucleotide sequence: TGTGCCAGCAGCTCCGGGACGGTTAATCAGCCCCAGCATTTT. Its protein is CASSSGTVNQPQHF.

This clonotype was recorded many times. The chain uses TRBV6-1 and TRBJ2-2; D unclear. The CDR3 covers 15 residues. Trimming left V 6 bases short and J 2 bases short, with 13 bases between. Looked up from germline, CDR1 is MNHNS and CDR2 is SASEGT. The CDR3 nucleotides read TGTGCCAGCAGCCCTCTGGCACGTAACACCGGGGAGCTGTTTTTT. Protein: CASSPLARNTGELFF.

This clonotype has a count of ten or more. The chain recombines TRBV3-1 with TRBJ2-7; TRBD2 aligns across 8 bases. This CDR3 comprises 15 residues. V was clipped by 1 base and J by 2 bases; unmatched bases: 4. In germline, CDR1 is LGHDT, CDR2 YNNKEL (reference sequence). The CDR3: CASSQVGREAYEQYF. The CDR3, as DNA: TGTGCCAGCAGCCAAGTCGGGAGGGAGGCCTACGAGCAGTACTTC.

Note on this clonotype: A clone one base away is much larger, so this may be a read error. The chain combines TRBV5-1 with TRBJ2-3, with 11 bases fitting TRBD2. Germline V CDR1 and CDR2: SGHRS, YFSETQ. Trimming cost V 3 bases and J 8 bases; bases outside gene matches: 11. This CDR3 comprises 16 residues. This chain's CDR3 is CASSSELAGGLGTQYF. The CDR3 DNA reads as TGCGCCAGCAGCTCGGAATTAGCGGGGGGGCTGGGTACGCAGTATTTT.

The sample holds many counts of this clonotype. CDR3 protein: CASSRAPGVTGELFF. The CDR3 nucleotides are TGTGCCAGCAGTCGGGCGCCCGGGGTCACCGGGGAGCTGTTTTTT. The chain is built from TRBV12-3 or TRBV12-4 and TRBJ2-2; D may be TRBD2 (5 bases). Trimming took 5 bases from V and 4 from J, leaving 14 bases between them. CDR3 length: 15 amino acids.

This clonotype appeared many times. This chain connects TRBV28 to TRBJ2-2; 8 bases match TRBD2. V lost 6 bases to trimming and J lost 7 bases; unmatched junction nucleotides: 10. The V gene's germline CDR1 is MDHEN and CDR2 SYDVKM. The CDR3 totals 15 residues. For the CDR3, the DNA is TGTGCCAGCAGCATCAGCGGGGGCGATAGCGGGGAGCTGTTTTTT. Its translation: CASSISGGDSGELFF.

This clonotype occurred many times. V and J are TRBV29-1 and TRBJ2-1, with 7 bases identical to TRBD1. The CDR3 sequence is 14 residues long. Trimming cost V 3 bases and J 3 bases; bases outside gene matches: 5. Germline CDR1 and CDR2: SQVTM and ANQGSEA. CDR3 nucleotides: TGCAGCGTTGAGGGGACAGAGAACTACAATGAGCAGTTCTTC. Protein sequence: CSVEGTENYNEQFF.

A word on this clonotype: A read error may be the cause here, since a much bigger clone is one base away. The rearrangement uses TRBV4-3 and TRBJ1-2, with TRBD1 as a possible D gene (5 bases). Germline V gene lookup returns CDR1 LGHNA and CDR2 YSLEER. The CDR3 has 16 amino acids. DNA for the CDR3: TGCGCCAACAGCCAAGGCACCGCAACGGGGGTTTATGGCTACACCTTC. It translates to CANSQGTATGVYGYTF.

This clonotype has ten or more counts. J is TRBJ2-7 and V is TRBV29-1; maybe TRBD1 (5 bases). The V end was cut by 5 bases, the J end by 4 bases, with 15 bases between. This CDR3 is built from 13 residues. CDR1 and CDR2 (germline): SQVTM, ANQGSEA. The CDR3 here is CSVQGGRNYEQYF. As DNA, the CDR3 is TGCAGCGTTCAGGGTGGAAGAAATTACGAGCAGTACTTC.

The J gene is TRBJ2-5, the V gene TRBV7-8; tentatively, D is TRBD2 (8 bases). The CDR3 is 18 residues long. The germline V and J ends were trimmed by 3 bases and 2 bases, with 22 bases remaining between them. Germline-derived CDR1 and CDR2 are SGHVS and FQNEAQ. CDR3 DNA sequence: TGTGCCAGCAGCTTTGACAGGGTAAAGCGGGGGCGGCAAGAGACCCAGTACTTC. It codes for CASSFDRVKRGRQETQYF.

Points on this clonotype: This may arise from a read error, as a much more abundant clone is one base away. This chain joins TRBV29-1 and TRBJ2-3; D may be TRBD2 (5 bases). CDR1 and CDR2 (germline): SQVTM, ANQGSEA. The CDR3 extends over 12 amino acids. CDR3 sequence reads: CNVEGSTDTQYF. As DNA, the CDR3 is TGCAACGTTGAGGGCAGCACAGATACGCAGTATTTT.

This clonotype occurred many times. This chain uses TRBV27 with TRBJ2-7; D is perhaps TRBD1 (5 bases). This CDR3 comprises 14 residues. Germline CDR1 and CDR2: MNHEY and SMNVEV (reference sequence). V dropped 0 bases and J dropped 6 bases, with 12 bases sitting between them. DNA of the CDR3: TGTGCCAGCAGTTTATCGGGGCCTACTCTCGAGCAGTACTTC. As protein: CASSLSGPTLEQYF.

This clonotype came up many times. This chain uses TRBV5-1 with TRBJ2-1, with 10 bases lining up with TRBD2. The CDR3 is 14 amino acids. Per the germline V gene, CDR1 is SGHRS and CDR2 is YFSETQ. Trimming removed 0 bases from V and 15 bases from J; junction bases left unmatched: 9. CDR3 amino acids: CASSLVQRGGQLFF. CDR3 DNA: TGCGCCAGCAGCTTGGTCCAGCGGGGGGGCCAACTGTTCTTC.

This clonotype was detected ten times or more. This sequence joins TRBV7-2 and TRBJ2-7; D is ambiguous. This CDR3 is built from 13 residues. Germline V gene sequence: CDR1 SGHTA, CDR2 FQGNSA. Trimming took 6 bases from V and 6 from J, leaving 15 bases between them. CDR3 protein: CASRKVPSGEQYF. CDR3 in DNA: TGTGCCAGCAGGAAGGTCCCCTCGGGCGAGCAGTACTTC.

This clonotype has a count of ten or more. CDR3 amino acids: CSARGGTSNQPQHF. CDR3 nucleotide sequence: TGCAGTGCTAGGGGAGGGACAAGCAATCAGCCCCAGCATTTT. This chain uses TRBV20-1 with TRBJ1-5; D might be TRBD1 (6 bases). CDR1 DFQATT and CDR2 SNEGSKA come from the germline V gene (reference sequence). Trimming removed 3 bases at V and 1 base at J, with 10 bases between. This CDR3 has 14 amino acids.

The table lists this clonotype with many counts. J is TRBJ1-4 and V is TRBV5-5; possibly TRBD1 for D (6 bases). V lost 4 bases and J lost 5, with 15 bases in between. CDR3 length: 15 residues. Germline CDR1 and CDR2: SGHKS and YYEKEE (reference sequence). CDR3 in DNA: TGTGCCAGCAGCGACCCGGGACAAGGAAATGAAAAACTGTTTTTT. Translating gives CASSDPGQGNEKLFF.

This clonotype has at least ten counts. Written as DNA, the CDR3 is TGTGCCAGCAGCCCGAGGGGGTCCTTCGCGGGGGAGCAGTACTTC. Residues: CASSPRGSFAGEQYF. V usage is TRBV7-2 and J usage is TRBJ2-7; D is perhaps TRBD1 or TRBD2 (6 bases each). Per germline, CDR1 SGHTA and CDR2 FQGNSA. Trimming removed 5 bases from V and 7 bases from J, with 21 bases in between. This CDR3 contains 15 residues.